Here is one T cell receptor beta chain with its context. Its antigen is currently unknown. The germline V gene encodes CDR1 SGDLS and CDR2 YYNGEE. This CDR3 is 13 amino acids long. V was shortened by 4 bases and J by 4 bases, with 10 bases between the two germline ends. The data were taken from a study of T cells in localized non-small cell lung cancer. Generated by immunoSEQ multiplex PCR, the TCRdb table keeps only in-frame clones and is missing some. Here the sample spans 25,000 to 35,000 clones, about 80% being singletons. Study results and caveats: Those with higher blood T cell density had longer overall survival. Appearing in adjacent lung were a median approximately 60 of the top 100 tumor clones. Tumor trailed uninvolved adjacent lung in T cell clonality, which peaked there.

The gene calls are TRBV9 and TRBJ2-3; no definite D call. The clonotype originates from a man aged 40-75 years with stage III lung adenocarcinoma. The specimen was peripheral blood mononuclear cells, collected before any cancer treatment. The CDR3 is CASSPASPDTQYF. Written as DNA, the CDR3 is TGTGCCAGCAGCCCCGCGAGCCCAGATACGCAGTATTTT.